This T cell receptor beta chain was documented in a study of response to subunit inactivated influenza vaccine (dated by TCRdb to between 2017 and 2018). Background on the whole study: Deep quantitative profiling of the T cell receptor repertoire was used in the study to follow responses to a trivalent subunit inactivated influenza vaccine. General study outcomes and caveats: The authors proposed that each seasonal influenza vaccination may bring in only a limited number of new T cells.

Turning to this clonotype: The clone's antigen remains unknown. Relative to the germline gene, one junction end is altered; a read error may explain this.

The library relied on RT-PCR. TCRdb records Illumina HiSeq 2500 as the sequencer. TCRdb itself trimmed the public reads at Q25 with fastp, ran MiXCR and retained productive beta chains. Rows with a matching CDR3 protein are joined into one entry that keeps the most common DNA and genes. The sample contains approximately 500,000 distinct CDR3 sequences, around 21% of them found a single time. The ten largest account for about 2.8% of the sample. The CDR3 contains 13 residues, cysteine and phenylalanine counted. Only the CDR3 DNA is retained, 39 bases long and in frame from the first base. CDR1 is given as DFQATT and CDR2 as SNEGSKA, both from the germline V gene (reference sequence). These data are also associated with another study on T cells expressing NK-cell markers. The second study also describes: 5'RACE template switching, by which a universal primer site and unique molecular identifiers were added, was used to make TCR beta cDNA libraries. Fewer than ten donors provided sorted CD3+CD56+NKG2C+, CD3+CD56+NKG2C- and CD3+CD56-NKG2C+ T-cell subsets, whose TCR beta-chain repertoires were profiled. Among the eight sequenced donors, seven were HCMV-seropositive and one was HCMV-seronegative. To restrict sorting to alphabetaTCR-expressing T cells, an anti-gammadeltaTCR antibody was added in several experiments. In 5 to 7 donors, the dominant CD3+CD56+NKG2C+ clonotypes were found to rank among the top 10 CD8+ clonotypes and to make up roughly 1.0-7.5% of CD8+ T cells. Those dominant clonotypes were again the most abundant among CD3+CD56-NKG2C+ cells in a few donors, at roughly 25-65%. Whether the expanded NKG2C-expressing T cell clones were specific for HCMV antigens remained unclear. Randomly selected healthy volunteers, three men and five women, were used as the eight sequenced donors. To determine HCMV serostatus, a commercial ELISA kit was used to detect HCMV-specific IgG in serum. Ficoll density gradient centrifugation was used to isolate peripheral blood mononuclear cells from blood. Magnetic immunoseparation with Miltenyi isolation kits was used to isolate CD4+ and CD8+ T cells from PBMC. Priming for cDNA synthesis came from the TCR beta constant segment, and two successive PCR amplification steps followed. Illumina HiSeq 2000/2500, MiSeq or NextSeq was used to sequence libraries as 2 x 150 bp reads. MIGEC was used to demultiplex reads and group reads by UMI, and MiTCR was used to assemble and quantify clonotypes. To remove erroneous sequences, TCR cDNA sequences were retained only when supported by two or more reads. The tcR package was used for downstream repertoire analysis, and clonotypes were matched across fractions by CDR3 nucleotide sequence plus V segment. VDJmatch was used to annotate antigen specificity against VDJdb, with one amino acid substitution allowed in CDR3.

Here the sequenced sample was CD4+ T cells sorted from PBMCs, taken about 13 days after vaccination. This chain joins TRBV20-1 to TRBJ1-1; the D gene cannot be resolved reliably. This clonotype was sampled from a man aged 45-60 years who received an inactivated influenza vaccine. Donor details come from another sample of the same person, matched by shared clones. CDR3 region: CSARGQANTEAFF. The nucleotide sequence is TGCAGTGCCAGAGGGCAGGCGAACACTGAAGCTTTCTTT.